The 32 T cell receptor beta chains in this list originate from one sample, sequenced in a study of T cell responses to AZD1222 COVID-19 vaccine. Sequencing was performed with immunoSEQ multiplex PCR; in TCRdb, only in-frame clones are kept and a portion is missing. The table lists more than 95,000 clones, around 92% of them singletons. The sample in question was peripheral blood, obtained on day 0 of AZD1222 vaccination. All receptors derive from an adult in good health.

This clone was counted ten times or more. CDR3 protein: CASSDDGAAFF. Here the CDR3 DNA reads TGTGCCAGCAGTGATGACGGGGCAGCTTTCTTT. The chain has TRBV6-1 and TRBJ1-1; a weak D match, TRBD1 (5 bases). Germline lookup yields CDR1 MNHNS and CDR2 SASEGT. V was trimmed by 3 bases and J by 10 bases, leaving 9 bases between them. The CDR3 extends over 11 amino acids.

The CDR3 loop is CASSQVGVGDNQPQHF. CDR3 coding DNA: TGTGCCAGCAGCCAAGTAGGGGTAGGCGACAATCAGCCCCAGCATTTT. V is TRBV4-2 and J is TRBJ1-5, with TRBD1 as a possible D gene (5 bases). Germline CDR1 reads LGHNA; CDR2 reads YNFKEQ. The CDR3 sequence is 16 residues long. The V end lost 1 base, the J end lost 3 bases, and 13 bases lay between the germline ends.

This clone was seen only a few times. The chain combines TRBV7-6 with TRBJ1-5; D possibly corresponds to TRBD1 (6 bases). This CDR3 contains 14 residues. The V gene's germline CDR1 is SGHVS and CDR2 FNYEAQ. Trimming pared 2 bases from V and 9 bases from J, leaving 14 bases between. CDR3 in amino acids: CASSLLQGRGPQHF. The DNA for the CDR3 is TGTGCCAGCAGCTTATTACAGGGTAGAGGGCCCCAGCATTTT. Variable domain in full (rest from reference TRBV7-6 and TRBJ1-5): GAGVSQSPRYKVTKRGQDVALRCDPISGHVSLYWYRQALGQGPEFLTYFNYEAQQDKSGLPNDRFSAERPEGSISTLTIQRTEQRDSAMYRCASSLLQGRGPQHFGDGTRLSIL.

The chain links TRBV7-3 to TRBJ2-3; 14 positions agree with TRBD2. Trimming at V came to 5 bases and at J to 6 bases, leaving 10 bases not matched to a gene. There are 17 residues in the CDR3. Germline CDR1 is SGHTA and CDR2 is FQGTGA. CDR3 sequence reads: CASSAPGLAGGPDTQYF. Written as DNA, the CDR3 is TGTGCCAGCAGCGCTCCCGGACTAGCGGGGGGCCCCGATACGCAGTATTTT.

The rearrangement uses TRBV5-1 and TRBJ2-3, with 7 bases matching TRBD2. CDR1 is SGHRS, CDR2 YFSETQ, per germline. V was clipped by 5 bases and J by 2 bases; unmatched bases: 11. This CDR3 is built from 16 residues. CDR3 nucleotide sequence: TGCGCCAGCAGTCGTATTGCGGGGGAAATCACAGATACGCAGTATTTT. As protein: CASSRIAGEITDTQYF.

This chain connects TRBV28 to TRBJ1-1; tentative D call: TRBD1 (6 bases). This CDR3 region has 14 residues. Deletions cut 3 bases from V and 0 bases from J, with 8 bases between. CDR1 is MDHEN and CDR2 is SYDVKM in the germline V gene. The CDR3 bases are TGTGCCAGCAGTTTCGGGGGGCTGAACACTGAAGCTTTCTTT. This codes for CASSFGGLNTEAFF. Full variable domain (outside the CDR3, taken from reference TRBV28 and TRBJ1-1): DVKVTQSSRYLVKRTGEKVFLECVQDMDHENMFWYRQDPGLGLRLIYFSYDVKMKEKGDIPEGYSVSREKKERFSLILESASTNQTSMYLCASSFGGLNTEAFFGQGTRLTVV.

This clone was counted a single time. V and J are TRBV28 and TRBJ1-5; D is ambiguous. V lost 3 bases and J lost 9, with 12 bases in between. Germline V lookup: CDR1 MDHEN, CDR2 SYDVKM. The CDR3 has 13 amino acids. This chain's CDR3 is CASSFDRDGPQHF. The CDR3 region has the DNA TGTGCCAGCAGTTTCGACCGAGACGGGCCCCAGCATTTT. Full variable domain (missing parts from reference TRBV28 and TRBJ1-5): DVKVTQSSRYLVKRTGEKVFLECVQDMDHENMFWYRQDPGLGLRLIYFSYDVKMKEKGDIPEGYSVSREKKERFSLILESASTNQTSMYLCASSFDRDGPQHFGDGTRLSIL.

The J gene is TRBJ2-5, the V gene TRBV5-5, with 8 bases that match TRBD2. The CDR3 covers 14 residues. The germline CDR1 and CDR2 sequences are SGHKS and YYEKEE (reference sequence). V trimming: 2 bases; J trimming: 9 bases; junction bases outside the gene matches: 9. The CDR3 DNA is TGTGCCAGCAGCTTAGGACTAGCAATTGGGTCCCAGTACTTC. Amino acid sequence: CASSLGLAIGSQYF. The whole variable domain, remainder taken from reference TRBV5-5 and TRBJ2-5, is DAGVTQSPTHLIKTRGQQVTLRCSPISGHKSVSWYQQVLGQGPQFIFQYYEKEERGRGNFPDRFSARQFPNYSSELNVNALLLGDSALYLCASSLGLAIGSQYFGPGTRLLVL.

The chain is built from TRBV3-1 (or the pseudogene TRBV3-2) and TRBJ1-1; D gene unclear. Between the trimmed V and J ends, which lost 3 bases and 2 bases, there was a span of 10 bases. From germline, CDR1 is LGHDT and CDR2 YNNKEL (reference sequence). This CDR3 has 14 amino acids. The CDR3 nucleotides read TGTGCCAGCAGCCAGGACCGTACAAACACTGAAGCTTTCTTT. The encoded protein is CASSQDRTNTEAFF.

V gene TRBV19 combines with J gene TRBJ1-3; D is possibly TRBD1 (5 bases). Looked up from germline, CDR1 is LNHDA and CDR2 is SQIVND (reference sequence). The CDR3 consists of 12 residues. V shed 8 bases and J shed 6 bases, with 11 bases lying between them. The CDR3 loop is CASHQGENTIYF. For the CDR3, the DNA is TGTGCCAGTCATCAGGGAGAAAACACCATATATTTT.

CDR3 amino acids: CASSYKGGEQYF. The CDR3 coding sequence is TGTGCCAGCAGTTATAAGGGGGGCGAGCAGTACTTC. This chain connects TRBV6-2 or TRBV6-3 to TRBJ2-7, with D perhaps TRBD1 or TRBD2 (6 bases each). The CDR3 runs 12 residues. V lost 3 bases, J lost 6 bases, and 9 bases lay in between. Germline loops: CDR1 MNHEY, CDR2 SVGEGT.

The rearrangement uses TRBV5-4 and TRBJ2-7; D is perhaps TRBD1 (5 bases). From germline, CDR1 is SGHNT and CDR2 YYREEE (reference sequence). V lost 4 bases and J lost 1, with 9 bases in between. The CDR3 covers 13 residues. Here the CDR3 reads CASSIGDSYEQYF. CDR3 sequence (DNA): TGTGCCAGCAGCATAGGGGATTCCTACGAGCAGTACTTC.

The V and J genes are TRBV3-1 (or the pseudogene TRBV3-2) and TRBJ2-1; no clear D. Germline V gene data show CDR1 as LGHDT and CDR2 as YNNKEL (reference sequence). The CDR3 has 14 residues. V lost 4 bases and J 3 bases, leaving 10 bases between the germline ends. DNA for the CDR3: TGTGCCAGCAGCCCGCAGCAGATCTACAATGAGCAGTTCTTC. Translation: CASSPQQIYNEQFF.

A single count supports this clone. This chain connects TRBV6-5 to TRBJ2-1; no clear D gene. This CDR3 is 15 amino acids long. Trimming stripped 2 bases from V and 2 bases from J, with 10 bases between. CDR1 and CDR2 (germline): MNHEY, SVGAGI. CDR3: CASSYASPAYNEQFF. The CDR3 DNA follows: TGTGCCAGCAGTTACGCCAGTCCCGCCTACAATGAGCAGTTCTTC.

This clone was seen only a few times. The J gene is TRBJ2-7, the V gene TRBV6-5, with 9 bases aligning to TRBD1. The CDR3 runs to 13 residues. CDR1 is MNHEY and CDR2 is SVGAGI in the germline V gene. Trimming cost V 4 bases and J 6 bases; bases outside gene matches: 4. CDR3: CASSSGTGSEQYF. CDR3 coding DNA: TGTGCCAGCAGTTCCGGGACAGGGAGCGAGCAGTACTTC.

This chain uses TRBV18 with TRBJ2-2; TRBD2 agrees at 10 bases. V was pared by 1 base and J by 7 bases, with 6 bases of the junction left unmatched. The CDR3 covers 16 residues. Germline CDR1 reads KGHSH; CDR2 reads LQKENI. The CDR3 nucleotides are TGTGCCAGCTCACCACGAAGCGGGAGGGCCGACGGGGAGCTGTTTTTT. It specifies CASSPRSGRADGELFF.

The V and J genes are TRBV29-1 and TRBJ2-7, with TRBD2 as a possible D gene (6 bases). CDR1 SQVTM and CDR2 ANQGSEA come from the germline V gene. V lost 6 bases and J lost 1, with 16 bases in between. The CDR3 consists of 14 residues. The CDR3 DNA is TGCAGCGTAGGCCGTCTCGGGGGTTCCTACGAGCAGTACTTC. It is translated as CSVGRLGGSYEQYF.

The chain recombines TRBV18 with TRBJ1-1; no firm D call. CDR3 length: 14 residues. Germline CDR1 is KGHSH and CDR2 is LQKENI. The V end lost 6 bases, the J end lost 4 bases, and 15 bases lay between the germline ends. The CDR3 spells CASSHSDRGTEAFF. The CDR3 DNA reads TGTGCCAGCTCGCATTCCGATCGGGGCACTGAAGCTTTCTTT.

This chain uses TRBV11-3 with TRBJ1-1, with a tentative D call TRBD1 (6 bases). V was shortened by 1 base and J by 3 bases, with 12 bases between the two germline ends. Germline values: CDR1 SGHNT, CDR2 YENEEA. CDR3 length: 15 residues. CDR3 bases: TGTGCCAGCAGCTTAGGCAGGGGACCTTACACTGAAGCTTTCTTT. It encodes CASSLGRGPYTEAFF.

This chain links TRBV10-3 with TRBJ2-5; D might be TRBD1 or TRBD2, each matching 5 bases. Germline values: CDR1 ENHRY, CDR2 SYGVKD. Trimming removed 3 bases from V and 2 bases from J, with 19 bases in between. The CDR3 totals 17 residues. The DNA of the CDR3 is TGTGCCATCAGTGAAACGTCCGGGACGGCGAAACAAGAGACCCAGTACTTC. This sequence encodes CAISETSGTAKQETQYF.

V gene TRBV24-1 combines with J gene TRBJ2-1; TRBD1 is a possible D gene (5 bases). Deletions cut 9 bases from V and 2 bases from J, with 10 bases between. Looked up from germline, CDR1 is KGHDR and CDR2 is SFDVKD. CDR3 length: 13 residues. The CDR3 protein is CATAGLPYNEQFF. The DNA for the CDR3 is TGTGCCACCGCAGGGCTACCCTACAATGAGCAGTTCTTC.

This clone was counted once. The V call is TRBV28, the J call TRBJ1-1; 12 bases line up with TRBD1. V trimming: 6 bases; J trimming: 11 bases; junction bases outside the gene matches: 10. This CDR3 has 14 residues. Germline V gene lookup returns CDR1 MDHEN and CDR2 SYDVKM. The CDR3 nucleotides read TGTGCCAGCAGGGGATCCGGGACAGGGGGCTTGGCTTTCTTT. It translates to CASRGSGTGGLAFF.

The rearrangement uses TRBV5-5 and TRBJ1-4, with D possibly TRBD1 on 5 matching bases. Deletions cut 3 bases from V and 0 bases from J, with 9 bases between. The CDR3 loop spans 15 amino acids. In germline, CDR1 is SGHKS, CDR2 YYEKEE (reference sequence). The CDR3 loop reads CASSSDRPTNEKLFF. CDR3 nucleotide sequence: TGTGCCAGCAGCTCCGACAGACCAACTAATGAAAAACTGTTTTTT.

CDR3 DNA: TGCGCCAGCAGCGCTGCCCCTAGCAATCAGCCCCAGCATTTT. It codes for CASSAAPSNQPQHF. The J gene is TRBJ1-5, the V gene TRBV5-1; D call uncertain. V was clipped by 4 bases and J by 0 bases, with 8 bases between them. This CDR3 spans 14 amino acids. Germline V CDR1 and CDR2: SGHRS, YFSETQ.

The V call is TRBV11-2, the J call TRBJ2-1; the match to TRBD2 covers 11 bases. Germline V CDR1 and CDR2: SGHAT, FQNNGV. The CDR3 spans 17 residues. V was clipped by 5 bases and J by 7 bases; unmatched bases: 13. The CDR3 protein is CASSKNILAGGTNEQFF. Here the CDR3 DNA reads TGTGCCAGCAGCAAAAATATTTTAGCGGGAGGGACGAATGAGCAGTTCTTC.

This chain uses TRBV7-3 with TRBJ2-7; TRBD1 might be the D (5 bases). Trimming left V 2 bases short and J 6 bases short, with 11 bases between. Germline V CDR1 and CDR2: SGHTA, FQGTGA. This CDR3 is built from 13 residues. The CDR3 nucleotides are TGTGCCAGCAGCTTAGGTCAGGGCGGCGAGCAGTACTTC. It encodes CASSLGQGGEQYF.

This CDR3 is CASSPLNPGQGRTEAFF. The CDR3 DNA reads TGTGCCAGCAGCCCTCTAAATCCCGGACAGGGTCGGACTGAAGCTTTCTTT. This chain connects TRBV11-2 to TRBJ1-1; 8 bases line up with TRBD1. V lost 5 bases, J lost 5 bases, and 16 bases stayed unmatched. From germline, CDR1 is SGHAT and CDR2 FQNNGV. This CDR3 comprises 17 residues.

The J gene is TRBJ1-4, the V gene TRBV3-1 (or the pseudogene TRBV3-2); D is perhaps TRBD1 (5 bases). The CDR3 is 15 residues long. Germline V gene data show CDR1 as LGHDT and CDR2 as YNNKEL (reference sequence). Trimming removed 2 bases at V and 5 bases at J, with 12 bases between. The CDR3 nucleotides are TGTGCCAGCAGCCAATCCCAGGGCGCAAATGAAAAACTGTTTTTT. This sequence encodes CASSQSQGANEKLFF.

This chain links TRBV30 with TRBJ2-5, with 10 bases that match TRBD1. Germline CDR1 reads GTSNPN; CDR2 reads SVGIG (reference sequence). Unmatched junction bases numbered 4, after V lost 1 base and J lost 5 bases. This CDR3 contains 14 residues. As DNA, the CDR3 is TGTGCCTGGAGTGCCGGGACAGGGGTGGAGACCCAGTACTTC. It translates to CAWSAGTGVETQYF. Drawing the rest from reference TRBV30 and TRBJ2-5, the complete variable domain is SQTIHQWPATLVQPVGSPLSLECTVEGTSNPNLYWYRQAAGRGLQLLFYSVGIGQISSEVPQNLSASRPQDRQFILSSKKLLLSDSGFYLCAWSAGTGVETQYFGPGTRLLVL.

The chain employs TRBV28 and TRBJ1-6, with D unclear. V lost 3 bases and J 7 bases, leaving 4 bases between the germline ends. The CDR3 is made up of 12 amino acids. Germline values: CDR1 MDHEN, CDR2 SYDVKM. Here the CDR3 DNA reads TGTGCCAGCAGTTTTGTGAATTCACCCCTCCACTTT. As protein: CASSFVNSPLHF. The complete variable domain, with remaining parts taken from reference TRBV28 and TRBJ1-6, reads DVKVTQSSRYLVKRTGEKVFLECVQDMDHENMFWYRQDPGLGLRLIYFSYDVKMKEKGDIPEGYSVSREKKERFSLILESASTNQTSMYLCASSFVNSPLHFGNGTRLTVT.

This chain links TRBV19 with TRBJ1-4; TRBD1 might be the D (5 bases). Between the trimmed V and J ends, which lost 6 bases and 6 bases, there was a span of 17 bases. The CDR3 extends over 15 amino acids. Germline V gene lookup returns CDR1 LNHDA and CDR2 SQIVND (reference sequence). Here the CDR3 DNA reads TGTGCCAGTAGCGCTCGTGGGGGGTCCCATGAAAAACTGTTTTTT. This translates into CASSARGGSHEKLFF.

The chain links TRBV28 to TRBJ2-7; 10 positions agree with TRBD1. The CDR3 extends over 18 amino acids. Germline V gene data show CDR1 as MDHEN and CDR2 as SYDVKM. V lost 5 bases, J lost 3 bases, and 16 bases stayed unmatched. The DNA for the CDR3 is TGTGCCAGCAGTCACCGACAGGGGGCCCATGGGTTCAGCTACGAGCAGTACTTC. Protein sequence: CASSHRQGAHGFSYEQYF.